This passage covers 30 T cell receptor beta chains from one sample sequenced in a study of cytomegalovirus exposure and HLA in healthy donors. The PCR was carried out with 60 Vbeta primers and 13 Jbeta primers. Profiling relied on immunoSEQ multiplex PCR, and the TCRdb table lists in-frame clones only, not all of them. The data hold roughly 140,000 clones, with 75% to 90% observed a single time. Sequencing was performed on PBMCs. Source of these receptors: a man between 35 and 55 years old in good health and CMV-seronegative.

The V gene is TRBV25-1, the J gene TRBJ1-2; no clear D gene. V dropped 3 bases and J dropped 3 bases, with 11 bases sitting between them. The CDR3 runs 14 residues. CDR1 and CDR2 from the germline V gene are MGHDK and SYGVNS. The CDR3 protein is CASSESWGDYGYTF. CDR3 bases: TGTGCCAGCAGTGAGAGTTGGGGAGACTATGGCTACACCTTC.

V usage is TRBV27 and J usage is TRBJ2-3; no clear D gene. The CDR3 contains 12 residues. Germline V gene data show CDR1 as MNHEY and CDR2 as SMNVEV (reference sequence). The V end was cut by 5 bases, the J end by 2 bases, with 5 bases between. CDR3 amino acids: CASSPHTDTQYF. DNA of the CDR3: TGTGCCAGCAGTCCCCACACAGATACGCAGTATTTT.

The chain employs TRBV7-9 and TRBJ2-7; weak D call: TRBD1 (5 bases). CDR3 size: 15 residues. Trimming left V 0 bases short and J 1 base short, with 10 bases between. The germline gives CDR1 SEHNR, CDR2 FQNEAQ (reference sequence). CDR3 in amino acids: CASSLAPDISYEQYF. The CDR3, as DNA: TGTGCCAGCAGCTTAGCGCCGGACATATCCTACGAGCAGTACTTC.

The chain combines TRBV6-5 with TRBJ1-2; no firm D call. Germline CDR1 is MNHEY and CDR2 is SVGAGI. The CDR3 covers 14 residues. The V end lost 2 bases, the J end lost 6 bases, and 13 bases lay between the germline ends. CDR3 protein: CASSYPGMIDGYTF. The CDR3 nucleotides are TGTGCCAGCAGTTACCCCGGGATGATAGATGGCTACACCTTC.

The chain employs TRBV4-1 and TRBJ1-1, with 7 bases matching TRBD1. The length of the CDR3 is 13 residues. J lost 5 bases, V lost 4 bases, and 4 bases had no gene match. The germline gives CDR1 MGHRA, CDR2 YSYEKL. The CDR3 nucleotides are TGCGCCAGCAGCCGACAGGGAGTAACTGAAGCTTTCTTT. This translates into CASSRQGVTEAFF.

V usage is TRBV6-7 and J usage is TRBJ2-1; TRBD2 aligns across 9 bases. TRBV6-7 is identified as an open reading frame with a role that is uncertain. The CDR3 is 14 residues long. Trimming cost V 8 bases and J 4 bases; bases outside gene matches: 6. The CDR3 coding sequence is TGTGCCAGCCCGGGGCGGGGGGGTTACAATGAGCAGTTCTTC. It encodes CASPGRGGYNEQFF.

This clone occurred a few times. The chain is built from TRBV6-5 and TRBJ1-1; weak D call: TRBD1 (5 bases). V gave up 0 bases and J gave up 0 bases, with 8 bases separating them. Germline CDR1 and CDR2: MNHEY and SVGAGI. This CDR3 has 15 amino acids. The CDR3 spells CASSYSSGLNTEAFF. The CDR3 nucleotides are TGTGCCAGCAGTTACTCGTCAGGGTTGAACACTGAAGCTTTCTTT.

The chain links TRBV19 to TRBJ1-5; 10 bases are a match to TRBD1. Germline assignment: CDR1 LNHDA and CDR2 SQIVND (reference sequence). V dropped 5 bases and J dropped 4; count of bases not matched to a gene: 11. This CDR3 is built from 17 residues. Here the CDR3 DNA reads TGTGCCAGTAGTTCGACCGACAGGGGGCTTCGGAATCAGCCCCAGCATTTT. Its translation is CASSSTDRGLRNQPQHF.

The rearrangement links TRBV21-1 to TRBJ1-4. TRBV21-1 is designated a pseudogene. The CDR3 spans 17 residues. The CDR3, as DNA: TGTGCCAGCAGCCCACCTTGGGGAGCGCCCCTTAATGAAAAACTGTTTTTT. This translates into CASSPPWGAPLNEKLFF.

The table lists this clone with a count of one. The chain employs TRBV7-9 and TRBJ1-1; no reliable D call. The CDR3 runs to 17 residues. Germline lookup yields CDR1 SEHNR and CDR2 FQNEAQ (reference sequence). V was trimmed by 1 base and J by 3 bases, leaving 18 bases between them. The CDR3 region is CASSLGVGRRGDTEAFF. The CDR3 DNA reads TGTGCCAGCAGCTTAGGGGTCGGAAGGAGAGGAGACACTGAAGCTTTCTTT.

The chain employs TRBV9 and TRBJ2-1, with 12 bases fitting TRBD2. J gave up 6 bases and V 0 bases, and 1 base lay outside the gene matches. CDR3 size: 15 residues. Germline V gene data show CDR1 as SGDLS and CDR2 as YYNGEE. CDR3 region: CASSVASGGANEQFF. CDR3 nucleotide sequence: TGTGCCAGCAGCGTAGCTAGCGGGGGGGCCAATGAGCAGTTCTTC.

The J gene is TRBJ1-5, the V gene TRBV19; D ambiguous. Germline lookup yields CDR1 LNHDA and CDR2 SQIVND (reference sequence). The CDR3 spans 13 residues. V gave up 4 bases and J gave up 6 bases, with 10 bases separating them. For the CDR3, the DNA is TGTGCCAGTAGTACACAACGGGGTCAGCCCCAGCATTTT. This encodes CASSTQRGQPQHF.

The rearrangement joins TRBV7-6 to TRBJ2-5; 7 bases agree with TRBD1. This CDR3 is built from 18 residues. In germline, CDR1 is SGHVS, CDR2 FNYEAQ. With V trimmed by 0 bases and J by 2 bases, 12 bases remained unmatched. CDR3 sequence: CASSLAIPGGVQQETQYF. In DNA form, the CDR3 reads TGTGCCAGCAGCTTAGCGATCCCAGGGGGAGTTCAGCAAGAGACCCAGTACTTC.

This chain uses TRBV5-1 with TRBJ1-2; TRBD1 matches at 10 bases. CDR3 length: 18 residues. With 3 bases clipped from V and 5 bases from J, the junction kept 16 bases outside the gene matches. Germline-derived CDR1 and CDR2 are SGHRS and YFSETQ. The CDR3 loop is CASSWGGFGGDRGYGYTF. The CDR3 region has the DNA TGCGCCAGCAGCTGGGGAGGTTTCGGCGGGGACAGGGGTTATGGCTACACCTTC.

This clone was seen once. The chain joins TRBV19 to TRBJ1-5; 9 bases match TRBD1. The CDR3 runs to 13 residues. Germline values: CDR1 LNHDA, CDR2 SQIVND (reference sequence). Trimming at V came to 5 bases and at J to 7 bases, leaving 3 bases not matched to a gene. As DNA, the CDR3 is TGTGCCAGTAGTGGGACAGGGAGGCAGCCCCAGCATTTT. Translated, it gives CASSGTGRQPQHF.

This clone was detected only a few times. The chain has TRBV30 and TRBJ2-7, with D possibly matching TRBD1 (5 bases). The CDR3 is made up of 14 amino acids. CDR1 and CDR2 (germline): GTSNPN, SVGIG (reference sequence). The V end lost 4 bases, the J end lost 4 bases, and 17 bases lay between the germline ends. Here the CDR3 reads CAWTAPLTVYEQYF. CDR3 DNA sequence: TGTGCCTGGACCGCCCCCCTGACAGTTTACGAGCAGTACTTC. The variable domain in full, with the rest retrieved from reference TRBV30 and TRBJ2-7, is SQTIHQWPATLVQPVGSPLSLECTVEGTSNPNLYWYRQAAGRGLQLLFYSVGIGQISSEVPQNLSASRPQDRQFILSSKKLLLSDSGFYLCAWTAPLTVYEQYFGPGTRLTVT.

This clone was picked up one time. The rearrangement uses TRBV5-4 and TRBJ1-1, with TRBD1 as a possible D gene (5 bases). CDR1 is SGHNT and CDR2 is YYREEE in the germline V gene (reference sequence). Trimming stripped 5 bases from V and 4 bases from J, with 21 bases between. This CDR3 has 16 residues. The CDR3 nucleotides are TGTGCCAGCAGACCCGGTGGGGGGGACGTTGGCACTGAAGCTTTCTTT. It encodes CASRPGGGDVGTEAFF. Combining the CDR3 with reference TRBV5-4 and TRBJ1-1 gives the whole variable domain ETGVTQSPTHLIKTRGQQVTLRCSSQSGHNTVSWYQQALGQGPQFIFQYYREEENGRGNFPPRFSGLQFPNYSSELNVNALELDDSALYLCASRPGGGDVGTEAFFGQGTRLTVV.

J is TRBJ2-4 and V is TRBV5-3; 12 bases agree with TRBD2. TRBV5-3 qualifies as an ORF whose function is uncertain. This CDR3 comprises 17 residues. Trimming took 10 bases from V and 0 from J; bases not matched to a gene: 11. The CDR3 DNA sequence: TGTGCCGGCCGGACTAGCGGGGACCAAATAGCCAAAAACATTCAGTACTTC. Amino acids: CAGRTSGDQIAKNIQYF.

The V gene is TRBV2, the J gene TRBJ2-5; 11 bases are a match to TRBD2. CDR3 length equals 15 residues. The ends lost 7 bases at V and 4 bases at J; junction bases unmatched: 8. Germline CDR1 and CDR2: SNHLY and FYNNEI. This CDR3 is CASTETSGVPETQYF. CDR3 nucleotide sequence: TGTGCCAGCACCGAGACTAGCGGGGTACCAGAGACCCAGTACTTC.

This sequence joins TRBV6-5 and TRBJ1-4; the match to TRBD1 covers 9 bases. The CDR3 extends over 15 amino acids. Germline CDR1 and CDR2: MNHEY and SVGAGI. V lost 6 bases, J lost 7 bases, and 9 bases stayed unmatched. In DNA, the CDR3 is TGTGCCAGCAGCCGGACCCGGGACAGGGTTGAAAAACTGTTTTTT. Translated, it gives CASSRTRDRVEKLFF.

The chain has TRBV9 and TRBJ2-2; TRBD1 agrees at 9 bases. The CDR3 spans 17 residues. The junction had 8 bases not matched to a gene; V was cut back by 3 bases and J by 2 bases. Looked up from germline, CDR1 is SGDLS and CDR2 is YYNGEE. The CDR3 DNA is TGTGCCAGCAGCGGCACGGCGGGACAGGGAAACACCGGGGAGCTGTTTTTT. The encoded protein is CASSGTAGQGNTGELFF.

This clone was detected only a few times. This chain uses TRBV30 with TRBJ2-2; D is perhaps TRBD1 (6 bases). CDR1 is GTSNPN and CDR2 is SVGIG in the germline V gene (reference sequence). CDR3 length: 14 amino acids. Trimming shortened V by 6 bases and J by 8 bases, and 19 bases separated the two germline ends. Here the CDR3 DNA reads TGTGCCTGCCCAAGACAGGCTGCCGGGGGGGAGCTGTTTTTT. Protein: CACPRQAAGGELFF. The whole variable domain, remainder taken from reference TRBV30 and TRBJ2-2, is SQTIHQWPATLVQPVGSPLSLECTVEGTSNPNLYWYRQAAGRGLQLLFYSVGIGQISSEVPQNLSASRPQDRQFILSSKKLLLSDSGFYLCACPRQAAGGELFFGEGSRLTVL.

The CDR3 nucleotides are TGTGCCAGCAGTTACTTGGACAGGGGCTACGAGCAGTACTTC. Encoded protein: CASSYLDRGYEQYF. V is TRBV6-5 and J is TRBJ2-7; 9 bases align to TRBD1. The CDR3 has 14 residues. Germline assignment: CDR1 MNHEY and CDR2 SVGAGI. V lost 1 base, J lost 3 bases, and 1 base stayed unmatched.

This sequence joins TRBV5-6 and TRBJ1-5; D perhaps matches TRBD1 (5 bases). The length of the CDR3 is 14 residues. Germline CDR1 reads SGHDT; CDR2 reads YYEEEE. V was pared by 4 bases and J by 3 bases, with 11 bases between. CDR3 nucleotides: TGTGCCAGCAGCGTTGGACAATACAATCAGCCCCAGCATTTT. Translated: CASSVGQYNQPQHF.

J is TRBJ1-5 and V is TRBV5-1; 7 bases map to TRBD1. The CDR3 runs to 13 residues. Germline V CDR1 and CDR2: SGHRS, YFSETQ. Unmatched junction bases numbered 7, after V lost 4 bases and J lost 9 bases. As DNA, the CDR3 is TGCGCCAGCAGCCGGACAGGTGTGGCGCCCCAGCATTTT. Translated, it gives CASSRTGVAPQHF.

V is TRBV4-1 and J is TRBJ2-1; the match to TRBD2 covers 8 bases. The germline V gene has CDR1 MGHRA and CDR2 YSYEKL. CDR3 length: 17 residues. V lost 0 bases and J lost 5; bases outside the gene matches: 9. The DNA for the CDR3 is TGCGCCAGCAGCCAAGATCGGGAAGCGGGGGTGGACAATGAGCAGTTCTTC. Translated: CASSQDREAGVDNEQFF.

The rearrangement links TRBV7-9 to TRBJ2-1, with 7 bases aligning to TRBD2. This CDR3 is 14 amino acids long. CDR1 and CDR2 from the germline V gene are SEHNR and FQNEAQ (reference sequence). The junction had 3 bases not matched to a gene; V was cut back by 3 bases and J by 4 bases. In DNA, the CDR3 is TGTGCCAGCAGCTTGATGGGGGGGTACAATGAGCAGTTCTTC. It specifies CASSLMGGYNEQFF.

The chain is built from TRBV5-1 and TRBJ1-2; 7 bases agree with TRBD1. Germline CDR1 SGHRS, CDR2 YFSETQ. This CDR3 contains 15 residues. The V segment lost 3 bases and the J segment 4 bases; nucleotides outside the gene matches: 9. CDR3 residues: CASSWNPTGSYGYTF. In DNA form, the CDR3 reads TGCGCCAGCAGCTGGAACCCGACAGGGAGCTATGGCTACACCTTC.

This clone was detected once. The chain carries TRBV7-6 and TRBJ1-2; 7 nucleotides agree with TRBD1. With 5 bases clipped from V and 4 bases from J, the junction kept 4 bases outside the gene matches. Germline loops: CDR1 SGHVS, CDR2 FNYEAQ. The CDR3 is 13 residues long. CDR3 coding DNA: TGTGCCAGCAGCAACACAGGGGCCTATGGCTACACCTTC. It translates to CASSNTGAYGYTF.

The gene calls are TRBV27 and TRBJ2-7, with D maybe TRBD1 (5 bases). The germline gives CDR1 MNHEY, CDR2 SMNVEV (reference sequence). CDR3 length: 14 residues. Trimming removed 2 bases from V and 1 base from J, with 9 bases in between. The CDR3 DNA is TGTGCCAGCAGTTTACCAGGGCCATCCTACGAGCAGTACTTC. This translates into CASSLPGPSYEQYF.